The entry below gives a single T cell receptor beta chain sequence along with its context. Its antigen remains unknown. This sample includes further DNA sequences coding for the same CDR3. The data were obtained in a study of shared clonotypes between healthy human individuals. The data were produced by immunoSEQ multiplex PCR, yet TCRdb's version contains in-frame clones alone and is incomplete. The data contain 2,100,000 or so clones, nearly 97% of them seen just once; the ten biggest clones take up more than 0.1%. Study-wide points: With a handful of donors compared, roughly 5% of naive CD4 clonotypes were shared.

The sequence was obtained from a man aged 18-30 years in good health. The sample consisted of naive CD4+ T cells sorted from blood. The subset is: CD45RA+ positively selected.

CDR3 loop: CASSYQGGNTEAFF. The CDR3 DNA reads TGCGCCAGCAGCTACCAGGGGGGGAACACTGAAGCTTTCTTT. The chain has TRBV5-1 and TRBJ1-1; TRBD1 matches at 7 bases. The V gene end was trimmed by 3 bases and the J gene end by 1 base; junction bases not matched to a gene: 3. The CDR3 has 14 residues. Germline loops: CDR1 SGHRS, CDR2 YFSETQ.